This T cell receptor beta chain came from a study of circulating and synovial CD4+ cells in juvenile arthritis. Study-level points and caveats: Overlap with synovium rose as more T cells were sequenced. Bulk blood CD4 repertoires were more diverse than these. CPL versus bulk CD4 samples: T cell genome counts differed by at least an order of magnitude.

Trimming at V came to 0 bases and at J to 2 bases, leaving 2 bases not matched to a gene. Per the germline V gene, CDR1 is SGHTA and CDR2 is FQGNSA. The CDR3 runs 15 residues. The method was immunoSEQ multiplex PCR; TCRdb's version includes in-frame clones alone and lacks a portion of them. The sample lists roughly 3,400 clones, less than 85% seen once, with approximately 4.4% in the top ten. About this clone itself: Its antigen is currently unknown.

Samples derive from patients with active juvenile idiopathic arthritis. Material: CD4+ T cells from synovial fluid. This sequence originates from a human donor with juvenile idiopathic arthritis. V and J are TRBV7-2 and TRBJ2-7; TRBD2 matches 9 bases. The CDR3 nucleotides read TGTGCCAGCAGCTTAGCCCCTAGCGGGACCTACGAGCAGTACTTC. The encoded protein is CASSLAPSGTYEQYF.